This TCR beta chain originates from a study of control samples from healthy donors and cancer patients. V shed 1 base and J 1 base; nucleotides not matched to a gene: 1. The CDR3 totals 17 residues. Germline lookup yields CDR1 SGHNT and CDR2 YYREEE (reference sequence). Measured with immunoSEQ multiplex PCR; TCRdb has only the in-frame clones, and not every one. The sample includes 120,000 or so clones, around 86% of them seen just once. The receptor was isolated from a man aged 35 to 55 in good health. The rearrangement uses TRBV5-4 and TRBJ2-1; 14 bases map to TRBD2. The sequencing input was blood. CDR3 sequence reads: CASSLRLAGGSYNEQFF. CDR3 coding DNA: TGTGCCAGCAGCTTGAGACTAGCGGGGGGGTCCTACAATGAGCAGTTCTTC.